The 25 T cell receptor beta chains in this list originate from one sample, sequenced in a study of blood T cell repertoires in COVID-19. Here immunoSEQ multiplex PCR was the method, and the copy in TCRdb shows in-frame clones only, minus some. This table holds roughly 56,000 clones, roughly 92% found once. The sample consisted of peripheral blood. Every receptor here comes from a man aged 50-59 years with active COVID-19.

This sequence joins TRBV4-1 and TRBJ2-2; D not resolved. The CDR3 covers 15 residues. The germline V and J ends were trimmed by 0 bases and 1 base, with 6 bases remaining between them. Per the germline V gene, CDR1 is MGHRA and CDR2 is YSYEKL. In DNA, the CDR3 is TGCGCCAGCAGCCAAGAACTAATGAACACCGGGGAGCTGTTTTTT. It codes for CASSQELMNTGELFF.

CDR3: CASSLDRETEAFF. For the CDR3, the DNA is TGTGCCAGCAGCTTGGACAGGGAAACTGAAGCTTTCTTT. This chain joins TRBV5-4 and TRBJ1-1, with a possible D match to TRBD1 (6 bases). Trimming shortened V by 0 bases and J by 5 bases, and 8 bases separated the two germline ends. Per germline, CDR1 SGHNT and CDR2 YYREEE (reference sequence). CDR3 length: 13 amino acids.

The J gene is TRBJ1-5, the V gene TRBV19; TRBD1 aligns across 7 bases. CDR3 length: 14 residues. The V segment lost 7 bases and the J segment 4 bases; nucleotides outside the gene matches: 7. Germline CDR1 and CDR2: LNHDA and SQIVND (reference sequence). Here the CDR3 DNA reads TGTGCCAGTACGGCAGGGGGTTTGAATCAGCCCCAGCATTTT. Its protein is CASTAGGLNQPQHF.

The CDR3 here is CAISERGRVSGELFF. Here the CDR3 DNA reads TGTGCCATCAGTGAGAGGGGGAGGGTCTCCGGGGAGCTGTTTTTT. The chain couples TRBV10-3 to TRBJ2-2, with a weak D call TRBD2 (7 bases). Germline V lookup: CDR1 ENHRY, CDR2 SYGVKD. V lost 2 bases and J 6 bases, leaving 13 bases between the germline ends. The CDR3 loop spans 15 amino acids.

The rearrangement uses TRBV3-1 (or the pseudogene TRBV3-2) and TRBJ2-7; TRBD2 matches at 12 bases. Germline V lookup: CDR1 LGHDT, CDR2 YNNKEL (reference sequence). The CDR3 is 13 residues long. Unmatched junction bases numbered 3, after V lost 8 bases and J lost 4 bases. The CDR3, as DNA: TGTGCCAGCTCTAGCGGGAGGGCATACGAGCAGTACTTC. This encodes CASSSGRAYEQYF.

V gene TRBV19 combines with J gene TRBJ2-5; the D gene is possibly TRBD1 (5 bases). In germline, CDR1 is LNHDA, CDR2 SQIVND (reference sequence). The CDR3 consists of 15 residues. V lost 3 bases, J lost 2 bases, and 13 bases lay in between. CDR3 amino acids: CASSIGSGNQETQYF. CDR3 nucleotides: TGTGCCAGTAGTATCGGGTCAGGGAATCAAGAGACCCAGTACTTC.

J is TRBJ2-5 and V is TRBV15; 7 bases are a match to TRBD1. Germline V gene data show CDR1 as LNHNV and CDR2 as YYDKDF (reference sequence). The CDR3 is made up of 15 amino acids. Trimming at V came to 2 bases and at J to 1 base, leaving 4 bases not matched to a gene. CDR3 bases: TGTGCCACCAGCAGACCGCAGGGGGTCCAAGAGACCCAGTACTTC. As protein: CATSRPQGVQETQYF.

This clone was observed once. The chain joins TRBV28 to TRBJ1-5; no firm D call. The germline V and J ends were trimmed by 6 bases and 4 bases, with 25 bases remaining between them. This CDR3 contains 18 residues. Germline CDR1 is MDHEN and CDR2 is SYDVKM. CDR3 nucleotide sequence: TGTGCCAGCAGCACCCGAGAAAAAGACGAGGAACGGAATCAGCCCCAGCATTTT. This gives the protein CASSTREKDEERNQPQHF. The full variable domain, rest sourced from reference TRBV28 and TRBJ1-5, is DVKVTQSSRYLVKRTGEKVFLECVQDMDHENMFWYRQDPGLGLRLIYFSYDVKMKEKGDIPEGYSVSREKKERFSLILESASTNQTSMYLCASSTREKDEERNQPQHFGDGTRLSIL.

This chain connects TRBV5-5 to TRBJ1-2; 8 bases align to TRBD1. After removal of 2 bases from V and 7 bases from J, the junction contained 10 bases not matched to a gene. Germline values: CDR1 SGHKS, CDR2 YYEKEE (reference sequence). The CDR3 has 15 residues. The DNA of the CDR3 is TGTGCCAGCAGCTTTCTGTTACAGGGGGAGGGTGGCTACACCTTC. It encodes CASSFLLQGEGGYTF.

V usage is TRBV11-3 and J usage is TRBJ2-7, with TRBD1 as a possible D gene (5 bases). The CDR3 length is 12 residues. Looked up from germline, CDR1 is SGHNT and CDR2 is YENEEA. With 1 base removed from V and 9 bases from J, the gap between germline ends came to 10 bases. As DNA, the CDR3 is TGTGCCAGCAGCTTAGGAGGACAAGCGCAGTACTTC. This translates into CASSLGGQAQYF.

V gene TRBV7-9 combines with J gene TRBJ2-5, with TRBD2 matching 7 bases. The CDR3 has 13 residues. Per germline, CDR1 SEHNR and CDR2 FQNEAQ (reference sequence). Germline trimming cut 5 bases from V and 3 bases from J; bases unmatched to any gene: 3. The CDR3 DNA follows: TGTGCCAGCAGCCTGGGACTAAAAGAGACCCAGTACTTC. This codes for CASSLGLKETQYF.

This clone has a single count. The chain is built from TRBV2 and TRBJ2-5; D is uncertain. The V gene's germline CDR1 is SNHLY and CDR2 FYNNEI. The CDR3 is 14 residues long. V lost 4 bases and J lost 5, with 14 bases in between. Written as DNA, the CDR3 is TGTGCCAGCAGTGCATTGCCTACCCGCGAGACCCAGTACTTC. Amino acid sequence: CASSALPTRETQYF.

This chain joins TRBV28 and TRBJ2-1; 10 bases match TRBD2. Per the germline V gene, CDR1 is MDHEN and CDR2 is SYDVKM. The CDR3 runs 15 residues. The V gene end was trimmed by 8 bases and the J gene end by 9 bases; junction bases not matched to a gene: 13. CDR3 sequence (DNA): TGTGCCAGCTCTGAAAGCGGGAGGGCCGTGGTTGAGCAGTTCTTC. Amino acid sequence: CASSESGRAVVEQFF.

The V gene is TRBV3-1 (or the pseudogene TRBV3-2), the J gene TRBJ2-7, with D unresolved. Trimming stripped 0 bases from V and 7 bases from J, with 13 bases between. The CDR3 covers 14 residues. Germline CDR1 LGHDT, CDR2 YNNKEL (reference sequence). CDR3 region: CASSQDYLKEEQYF. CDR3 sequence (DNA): TGTGCCAGCAGCCAAGATTACCTGAAGGAGGAGCAGTACTTC.

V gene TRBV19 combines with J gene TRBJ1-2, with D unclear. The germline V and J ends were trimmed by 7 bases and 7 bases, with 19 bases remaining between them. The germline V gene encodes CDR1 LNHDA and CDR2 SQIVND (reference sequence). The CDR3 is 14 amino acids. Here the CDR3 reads CASKGLEGKFGYTF. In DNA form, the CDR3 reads TGTGCCAGTAAAGGACTGGAGGGTAAATTTGGCTACACCTTC. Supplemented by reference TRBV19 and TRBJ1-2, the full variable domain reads DGGITQSPKYLFRKEGQNVTLSCEQNLNHDAMYWYRQDPGQGLRLIYYSQIVNDFQKGDIAEGYSVSREKKESFPLTVTSAQKNPTAFYLCASKGLEGKFGYTFGSGTRLTVV.

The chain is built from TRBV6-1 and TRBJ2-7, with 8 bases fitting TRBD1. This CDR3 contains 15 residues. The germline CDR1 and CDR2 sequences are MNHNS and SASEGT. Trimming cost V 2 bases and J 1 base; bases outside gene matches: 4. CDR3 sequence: CASSETGGFSYEQYF. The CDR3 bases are TGTGCCAGCAGTGAAACAGGGGGATTTTCCTACGAGCAGTACTTC.

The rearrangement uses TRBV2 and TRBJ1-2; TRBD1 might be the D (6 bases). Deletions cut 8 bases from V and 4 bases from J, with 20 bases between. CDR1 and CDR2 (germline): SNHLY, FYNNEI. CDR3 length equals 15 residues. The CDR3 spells CASCPRGLGGYGYTF. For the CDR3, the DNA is TGTGCCAGCTGTCCCCGTGGCCTAGGGGGCTATGGCTACACCTTC.

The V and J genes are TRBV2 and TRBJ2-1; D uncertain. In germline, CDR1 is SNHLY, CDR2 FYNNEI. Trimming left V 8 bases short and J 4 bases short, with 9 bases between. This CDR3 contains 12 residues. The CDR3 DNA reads TGTGCCAGCGGCAGCGATTACAATGAGCAGTTCTTC. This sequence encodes CASGSDYNEQFF.

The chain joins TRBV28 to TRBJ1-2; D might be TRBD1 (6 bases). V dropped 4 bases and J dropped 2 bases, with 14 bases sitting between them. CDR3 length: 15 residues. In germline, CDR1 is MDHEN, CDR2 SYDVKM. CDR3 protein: CASSSTRTVNYGYTF. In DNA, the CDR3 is TGTGCCAGCAGTTCCACCCGGACAGTAAACTATGGCTACACCTTC.

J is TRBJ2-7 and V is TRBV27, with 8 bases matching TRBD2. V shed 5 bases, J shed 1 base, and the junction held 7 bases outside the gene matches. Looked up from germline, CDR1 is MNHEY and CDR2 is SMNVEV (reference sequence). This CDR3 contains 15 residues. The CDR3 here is CASSSIGLASYEQYF. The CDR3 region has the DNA TGTGCCAGCAGTAGTATTGGACTAGCATCCTACGAGCAGTACTTC.

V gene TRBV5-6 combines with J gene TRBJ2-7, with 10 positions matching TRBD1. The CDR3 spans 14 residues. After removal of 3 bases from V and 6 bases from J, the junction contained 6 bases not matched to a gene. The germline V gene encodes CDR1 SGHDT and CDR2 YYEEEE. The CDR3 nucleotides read TGTGCCAGCAGCTGGGGACAGGGGAGTTCCGAGCAGTACTTC. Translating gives CASSWGQGSSEQYF.

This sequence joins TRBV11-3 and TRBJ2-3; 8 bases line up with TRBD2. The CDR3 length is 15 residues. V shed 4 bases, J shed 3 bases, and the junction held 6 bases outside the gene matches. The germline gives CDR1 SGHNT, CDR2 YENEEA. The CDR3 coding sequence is TGTGCCAGCAGCTCTTCGGGGGGGCGGACAGATACGCAGTATTTT. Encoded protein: CASSSSGGRTDTQYF.

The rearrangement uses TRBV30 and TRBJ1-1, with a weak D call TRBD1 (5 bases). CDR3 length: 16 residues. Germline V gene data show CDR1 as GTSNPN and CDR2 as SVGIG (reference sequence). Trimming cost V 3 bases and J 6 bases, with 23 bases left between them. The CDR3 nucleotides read TGTGCCTGGAGCCCCGGAGTGGGGGGAAGTTGGTCTGAAGCTTTCTTT. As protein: CAWSPGVGGSWSEAFF. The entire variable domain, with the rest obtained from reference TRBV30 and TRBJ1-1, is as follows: SQTIHQWPATLVQPVGSPLSLECTVEGTSNPNLYWYRQAAGRGLQLLFYSVGIGQISSEVPQNLSASRPQDRQFILSSKKLLLSDSGFYLCAWSPGVGGSWSEAFFGQGTRLTVV.

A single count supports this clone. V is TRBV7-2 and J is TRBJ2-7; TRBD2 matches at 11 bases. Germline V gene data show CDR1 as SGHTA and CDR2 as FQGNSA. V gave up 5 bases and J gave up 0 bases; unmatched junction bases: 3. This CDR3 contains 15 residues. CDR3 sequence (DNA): TGTGCCAGCAGCCCCACTAGCGGGAGCTCCTACGAGCAGTACTTC. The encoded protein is CASSPTSGSSYEQYF.

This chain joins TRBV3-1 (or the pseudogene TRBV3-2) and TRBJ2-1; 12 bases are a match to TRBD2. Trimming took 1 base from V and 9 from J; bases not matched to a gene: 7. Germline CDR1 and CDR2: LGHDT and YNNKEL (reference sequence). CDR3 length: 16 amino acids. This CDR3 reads CASSQGSSGRAVEQFF. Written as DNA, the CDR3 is TGTGCCAGCAGCCAAGGGTCTAGCGGGAGGGCGGTTGAGCAGTTCTTC.